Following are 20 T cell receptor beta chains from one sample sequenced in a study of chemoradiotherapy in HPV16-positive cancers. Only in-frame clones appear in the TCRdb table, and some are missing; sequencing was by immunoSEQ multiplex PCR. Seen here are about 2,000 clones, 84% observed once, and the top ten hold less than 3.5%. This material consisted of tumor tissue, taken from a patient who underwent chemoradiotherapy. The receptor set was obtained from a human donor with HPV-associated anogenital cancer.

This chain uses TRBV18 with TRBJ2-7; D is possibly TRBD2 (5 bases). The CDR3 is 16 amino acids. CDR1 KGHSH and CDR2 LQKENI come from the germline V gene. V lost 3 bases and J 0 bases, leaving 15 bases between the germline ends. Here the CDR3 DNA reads TGTGCCAGCTCACCCAATCCTACGGGGAGCTCCTACGAGCAGTACTTC. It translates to CASSPNPTGSSYEQYF.

CDR3: CASSRQNGLYEQYF. The CDR3 DNA sequence: TGTGCCAGCAGCCGCCAAAACGGGCTTTACGAGCAGTACTTC. This chain joins TRBV28 and TRBJ2-7; D uncertain. This CDR3 is built from 14 residues. Germline CDR1 reads MDHEN; CDR2 reads SYDVKM. Trimming stripped 6 bases from V and 4 bases from J, with 16 bases between. Full variable domain (outside the CDR3, taken from reference TRBV28 and TRBJ2-7): DVKVTQSSRYLVKRTGEKVFLECVQDMDHENMFWYRQDPGLGLRLIYFSYDVKMKEKGDIPEGYSVSREKKERFSLILESASTNQTSMYLCASSRQNGLYEQYFGPGTRLTVT.

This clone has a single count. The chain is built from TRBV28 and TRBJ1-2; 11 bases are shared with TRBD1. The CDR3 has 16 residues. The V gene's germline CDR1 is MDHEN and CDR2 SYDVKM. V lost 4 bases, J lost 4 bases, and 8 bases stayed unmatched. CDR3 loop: CASSSPSGTGGYGYTF. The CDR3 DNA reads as TGTGCCAGCAGTTCGCCATCCGGGACAGGGGGCTATGGCTACACCTTC.

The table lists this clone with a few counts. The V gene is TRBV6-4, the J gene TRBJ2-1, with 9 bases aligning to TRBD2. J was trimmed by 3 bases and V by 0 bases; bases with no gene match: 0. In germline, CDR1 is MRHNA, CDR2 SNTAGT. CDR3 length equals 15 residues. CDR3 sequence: CASSDSRGGYNEQFF. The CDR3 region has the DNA TGTGCCAGCAGTGACTCGCGGGGGGGCTACAATGAGCAGTTCTTC.

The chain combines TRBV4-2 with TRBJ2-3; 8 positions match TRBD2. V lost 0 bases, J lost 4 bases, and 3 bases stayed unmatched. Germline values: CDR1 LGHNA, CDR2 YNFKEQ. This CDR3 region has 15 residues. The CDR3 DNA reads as TGTGCCAGCAGCCAAGATCCGGGAGGGCCAGATACGCAGTATTTT. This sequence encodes CASSQDPGGPDTQYF.

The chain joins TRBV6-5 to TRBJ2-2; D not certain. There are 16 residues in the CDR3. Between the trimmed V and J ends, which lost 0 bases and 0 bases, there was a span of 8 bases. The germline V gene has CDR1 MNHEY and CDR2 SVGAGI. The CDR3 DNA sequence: TGTGCCAGCAGTTACTCGTGGGATCCGAACACCGGGGAGCTGTTTTTT. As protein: CASSYSWDPNTGELFF.

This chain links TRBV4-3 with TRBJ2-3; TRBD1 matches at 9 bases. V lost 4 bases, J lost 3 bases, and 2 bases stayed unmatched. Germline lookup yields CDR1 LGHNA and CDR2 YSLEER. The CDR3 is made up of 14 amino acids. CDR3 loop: CASSLTGGTDTQYF. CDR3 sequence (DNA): TGCGCCAGCAGCCTGACAGGGGGGACAGATACGCAGTATTTT.

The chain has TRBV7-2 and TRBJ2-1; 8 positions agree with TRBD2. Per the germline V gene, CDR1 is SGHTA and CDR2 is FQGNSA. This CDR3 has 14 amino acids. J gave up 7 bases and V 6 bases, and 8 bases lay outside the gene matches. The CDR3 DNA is TGTGCCAGCAGATCACGGGGGGGCCCGAATGAGCAGTTCTTC. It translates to CASRSRGGPNEQFF.

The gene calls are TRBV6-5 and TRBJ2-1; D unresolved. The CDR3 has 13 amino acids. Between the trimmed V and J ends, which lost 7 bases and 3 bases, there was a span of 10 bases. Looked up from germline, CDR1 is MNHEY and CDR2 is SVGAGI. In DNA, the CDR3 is TGTGCCAGCATGAGCAACAGCTACAATGAGCAGTTCTTC. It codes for CASMSNSYNEQFF.

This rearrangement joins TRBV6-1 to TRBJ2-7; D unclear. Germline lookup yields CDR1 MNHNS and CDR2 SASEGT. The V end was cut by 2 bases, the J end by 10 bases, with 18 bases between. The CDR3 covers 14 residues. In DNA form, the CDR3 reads TGTGCCAGCAGTGAAATTAGGCCAGAGATTCGACAGTACTTC. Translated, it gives CASSEIRPEIRQYF.

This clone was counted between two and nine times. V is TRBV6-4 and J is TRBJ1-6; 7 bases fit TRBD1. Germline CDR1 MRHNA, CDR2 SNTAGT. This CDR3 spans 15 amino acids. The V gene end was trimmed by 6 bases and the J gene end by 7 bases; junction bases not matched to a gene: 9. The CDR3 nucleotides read TGTGCCAGCAGGGCGGAGGGACAGCAGAATTCACCCCTCCACTTT. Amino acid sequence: CASRAEGQQNSPLHF.

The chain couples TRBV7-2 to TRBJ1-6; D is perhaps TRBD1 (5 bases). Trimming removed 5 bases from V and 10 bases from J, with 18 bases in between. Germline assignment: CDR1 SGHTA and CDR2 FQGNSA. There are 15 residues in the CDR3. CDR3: CASSPPGDVYSPLHF. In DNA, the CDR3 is TGTGCCAGCAGCCCACCGGGGGACGTTTACTCACCCCTCCACTTT. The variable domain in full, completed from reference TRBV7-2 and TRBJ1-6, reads GAGVSQSPSNKVTEKGKDVELRCDPISGHTALYWYRQSLGQGLEFLIYFQGNSAPDKSGLPSDRFSAERTGGSVSTLTIQRTQQEDSAVYLCASSPPGDVYSPLHFGNGTRLTVT.

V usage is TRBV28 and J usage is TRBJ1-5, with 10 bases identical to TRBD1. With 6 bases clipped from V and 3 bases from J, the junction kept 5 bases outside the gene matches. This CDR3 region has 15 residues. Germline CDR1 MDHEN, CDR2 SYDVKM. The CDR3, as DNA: TGTGCCAGCAGATCCGGGACAGGGGTCAATCAGCCCCAGCATTTT. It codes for CASRSGTGVNQPQHF.

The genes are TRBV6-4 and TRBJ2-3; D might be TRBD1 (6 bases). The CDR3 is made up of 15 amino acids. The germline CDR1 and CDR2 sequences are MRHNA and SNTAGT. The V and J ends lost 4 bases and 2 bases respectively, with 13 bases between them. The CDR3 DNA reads TGTGCCAGCAGTGCAGGGGACATACTCACAGATACGCAGTATTTT. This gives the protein CASSAGDILTDTQYF.

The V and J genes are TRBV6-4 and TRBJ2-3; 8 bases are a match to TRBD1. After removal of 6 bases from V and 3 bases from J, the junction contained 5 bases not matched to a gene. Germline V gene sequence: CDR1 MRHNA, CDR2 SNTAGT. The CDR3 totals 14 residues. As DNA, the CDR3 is TGTGCCAGCAGCCCCCAGGGGGCTACAGATACGCAGTATTTT. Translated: CASSPQGATDTQYF.

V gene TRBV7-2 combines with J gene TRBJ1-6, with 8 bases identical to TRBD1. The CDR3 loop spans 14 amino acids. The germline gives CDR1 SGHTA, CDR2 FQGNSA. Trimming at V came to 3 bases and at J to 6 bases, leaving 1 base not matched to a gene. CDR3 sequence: CASSFQGANSPLHF. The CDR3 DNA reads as TGTGCCAGCAGCTTCCAGGGGGCTAATTCACCCCTCCACTTT.

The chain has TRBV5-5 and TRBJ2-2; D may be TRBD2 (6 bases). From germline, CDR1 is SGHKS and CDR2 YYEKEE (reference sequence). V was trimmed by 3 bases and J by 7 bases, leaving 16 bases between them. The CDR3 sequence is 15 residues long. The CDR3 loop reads CASSYRRAGLGELFF. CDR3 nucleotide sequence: TGTGCCAGCAGCTACCGTCGGGCGGGGCTCGGGGAGCTGTTTTTT.

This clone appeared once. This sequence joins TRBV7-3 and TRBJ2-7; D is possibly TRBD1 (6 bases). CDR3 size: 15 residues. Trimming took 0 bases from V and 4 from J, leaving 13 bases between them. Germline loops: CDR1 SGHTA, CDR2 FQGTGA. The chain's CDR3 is CASSLTVQGRYEQYF. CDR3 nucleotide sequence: TGTGCCAGCAGCTTAACGGTACAGGGCCGTTACGAGCAGTACTTC. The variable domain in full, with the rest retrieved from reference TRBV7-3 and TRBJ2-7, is GAGVSQTPSNKVTEKGKYVELRCDPISGHTALYWYRQSLGQGPEFLIYFQGTGAADDSGLPNDRFFAVRPEGSVSTLKIQRTERGDSAVYLCASSLTVQGRYEQYFGPGTRLTVT.

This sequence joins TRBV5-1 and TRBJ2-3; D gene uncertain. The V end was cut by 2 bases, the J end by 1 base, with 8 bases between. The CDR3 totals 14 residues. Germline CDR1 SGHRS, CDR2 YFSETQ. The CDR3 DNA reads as TGCGCCAGCAGCTTTGTTGGGGGCACAGATACGCAGTATTTT. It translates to CASSFVGGTDTQYF.

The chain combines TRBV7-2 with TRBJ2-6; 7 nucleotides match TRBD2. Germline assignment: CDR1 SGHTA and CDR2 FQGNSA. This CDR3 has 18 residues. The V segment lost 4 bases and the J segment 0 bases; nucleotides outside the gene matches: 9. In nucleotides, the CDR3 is TGTGCCAGCAGCTGGACCGGGACTATTCTCTCTGGGGCCAACGTCCTGACTTTC. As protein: CASSWTGTILSGANVLTF.